The 21 T cell receptor beta chains listed next were all sequenced from one sample in a study of blood T cell repertoires in COVID-19. Profiling relied on immunoSEQ multiplex PCR, and the TCRdb table lists in-frame clones only, not all of them. The sample shows roughly 150,000 clones, around 75% of them seen only once. Sample: peripheral blood. Every receptor here comes from a woman older than 75 with acute or convalescent COVID-19.

The V gene is TRBV19, the J gene TRBJ1-1; D may be TRBD1 (6 bases). The germline V and J ends were trimmed by 2 bases and 1 base, with 14 bases remaining between them. The CDR3 has 16 residues. Germline CDR1 and CDR2: LNHDA and SQIVND (reference sequence). CDR3 DNA: TGTGCCAGTAGTATACGGAGGCAGGGGACGAACACTGAAGCTTTCTTT. This codes for CASSIRRQGTNTEAFF. The full variable domain, in which reference TRBV19 and TRBJ1-1 provide the parts outside the CDR3, is DGGITQSPKYLFRKEGQNVTLSCEQNLNHDAMYWYRQDPGQGLRLIYYSQIVNDFQKGDIAEGYSVSREKKESFPLTVTSAQKNPTAFYLCASSIRRQGTNTEAFFGQGTRLTVV.

The V call is TRBV3-1 (or the pseudogene TRBV3-2), the J call TRBJ2-7; tentative D call: TRBD2 (5 bases). V lost 6 bases and J lost 6, with 15 bases in between. The CDR3 spans 13 residues. Germline CDR1 LGHDT, CDR2 YNNKEL (reference sequence). The CDR3 nucleotides are TGTGCCAGCAGGCGCTCTACTAGTAGCGAGCAGTACTTC. It yields the protein CASRRSTSSEQYF.

V and J are TRBV4-1 and TRBJ2-6; 7 positions match TRBD1. This CDR3 has 19 residues. CDR1 MGHRA and CDR2 YSYEKL come from the germline V gene. The junction had 8 bases not matched to a gene; V was cut back by 0 bases and J by 0 bases. The CDR3 protein is CASSQESGTDLSGANVLTF. CDR3 DNA sequence: TGCGCCAGCAGCCAAGAATCAGGGACAGACCTCTCTGGGGCCAACGTCCTGACTTTC.

This clone was observed many times. This rearrangement joins TRBV9 to TRBJ2-2, with D possibly TRBD2 on 5 matching bases. The germline V and J ends were trimmed by 3 bases and 4 bases, with 13 bases remaining between them. Germline-derived CDR1 and CDR2 are SGDLS and YYNGEE. CDR3 length: 15 amino acids. Here the CDR3 DNA reads TGTGCCAGCAGCGATAGGAGGACGCCCACCGGGGAGCTGTTTTTT. It is translated as CASSDRRTPTGELFF.

This chain uses TRBV27 with TRBJ2-1; 11 bases map to TRBD2. Germline-derived CDR1 and CDR2 are MNHEY and SMNVEV (reference sequence). Losses at the gene ends were 5 bases for V and 6 bases for J; bases not matched to a gene: 6. The CDR3 loop spans 15 amino acids. DNA for the CDR3: TGTGCCAGCAGTCCACTAGCGGGAGTGAGCAATGAGCAGTTCTTC. This encodes CASSPLAGVSNEQFF.

V gene TRBV28 combines with J gene TRBJ2-7; 10 bases are shared with TRBD1. Germline V gives CDR1 MDHEN, CDR2 SYDVKM. V was clipped by 7 bases and J by 2 bases; unmatched bases: 8. The CDR3 is 15 amino acids. The CDR3 DNA follows: TGTGCCAGCACTCCCTCCGGGACAGGGGCCTACGAGCAGTACTTC. It specifies CASTPSGTGAYEQYF. The whole variable domain, remainder taken from reference TRBV28 and TRBJ2-7, is DVKVTQSSRYLVKRTGEKVFLECVQDMDHENMFWYRQDPGLGLRLIYFSYDVKMKEKGDIPEGYSVSREKKERFSLILESASTNQTSMYLCASTPSGTGAYEQYFGPGTRLTVT.

The rearrangement links TRBV7-2 to TRBJ2-1, with D perhaps TRBD2 (7 bases). The CDR3 contains 18 residues. V lost 5 bases to trimming and J lost 0 bases, with 20 bases between them. Germline CDR1 reads SGHTA; CDR2 reads FQGNSA. CDR3: CASSPARAGASSYNEQFF. In DNA, the CDR3 is TGTGCCAGCAGCCCCGCGAGGGCGGGGGCAAGCTCCTACAATGAGCAGTTCTTC.

Only one count was recorded for this clone. J is TRBJ1-4 and V is TRBV7-9, with D possibly being TRBD1 (6 bases). The V gene lost 5 bases and the J gene lost 5 bases, with 15 bases spanning the gap. The CDR3 extends over 15 amino acids. Germline lookup yields CDR1 SEHNR and CDR2 FQNEAQ (reference sequence). CDR3 bases: TGTGCCAGCAGCCTCGAAGGACAGCGGAATGAAAAACTGTTTTTT. Its protein product is CASSLEGQRNEKLFF.

The chain has TRBV2 and TRBJ2-2; 9 bases line up with TRBD1. J was trimmed by 7 bases and V by 9 bases; bases with no gene match: 9. In germline, CDR1 is SNHLY, CDR2 FYNNEI. This CDR3 is 14 amino acids long. CDR3 coding DNA: TGTGCCAGTAACACAGGGGGCGCGGTCGGGGAGCTGTTTTTT. As protein: CASNTGGAVGELFF.

The chain recombines TRBV6-5 with TRBJ1-4; D perhaps matches TRBD1 (6 bases). Trimming took 11 bases from V and 5 from J, leaving 18 bases between them. CDR3 length equals 14 residues. CDR1 is MNHEY and CDR2 is SVGAGI in the germline V gene. CDR3 DNA: TGTGCCGGCGGGGGCGGGCTGCTCAATGAAAAACTGTTTTTT. Amino acids: CAGGGGLLNEKLFF.

This chain links TRBV2 with TRBJ2-7, with a weak D call TRBD1 (5 bases). CDR3 length: 14 amino acids. Per the germline V gene, CDR1 is SNHLY and CDR2 is FYNNEI. The V end lost 3 bases, the J end lost 4 bases, and 13 bases lay between the germline ends. This chain's CDR3 is CASSDPGPPYEQYF. The CDR3 DNA is TGTGCCAGCAGTGATCCAGGGCCACCGTACGAGCAGTACTTC.

This clone appeared once. The chain links TRBV27 to TRBJ1-6; the D is unclear. V was pared by 6 bases and J by 4 bases, with 7 bases between. The CDR3 spans 13 residues. CDR1 MNHEY and CDR2 SMNVEV come from the germline V gene (reference sequence). The CDR3 region has the DNA TGTGCCAGCAGGTCGGGGTATAATTCACCCCTCCACTTT. This gives the protein CASRSGYNSPLHF.

The rearrangement joins TRBV6-5 to TRBJ2-3; D perhaps matches TRBD1 (5 bases). Germline CDR1 MNHEY, CDR2 SVGAGI. V gave up 0 bases and J gave up 0 bases, with 7 bases separating them. The CDR3 is 15 residues long. The CDR3 loop reads CASSYSGPSTDTQYF. The DNA for the CDR3 is TGTGCCAGCAGTTACTCGGGGCCTAGCACAGATACGCAGTATTTT.

V is TRBV5-1 and J is TRBJ1-3, with D possibly TRBD1 on 6 matching bases. Trimming cost V 0 bases and J 1 base, with 11 bases left between them. CDR3 length: 16 amino acids. Looked up from germline, CDR1 is SGHRS and CDR2 is YFSETQ. CDR3 loop: CASSLVPGESGNTIYF. The DNA for the CDR3 is TGCGCCAGCAGCTTGGTACCAGGGGAATCTGGAAACACCATATATTTT.

The rearrangement links TRBV12-2 to TRBJ2-1; the D segment call TRBD2 is taken from the table without a DNA check. TRBV12-2 is reported as a pseudogene. This CDR3 has 19 amino acids. This CDR3 is CASRPRTSNLPVSYNEQFF. CDR3 DNA sequence: TGTGCAAGTCGCCCTAGGACTAGCAACTTACCCGTATCTTACAATGAGCAGTTCTTC.

The rearrangement joins TRBV5-1 to TRBJ1-1; tentatively, D is TRBD1 (5 bases). V was shortened by 3 bases and J by 4 bases, with 19 bases between the two germline ends. CDR3 length equals 16 residues. Germline V lookup: CDR1 SGHRS, CDR2 YFSETQ. The CDR3 loop reads CASSSRSGGVSTEAFF. CDR3 bases: TGCGCCAGCAGCTCCCGGTCTGGGGGGGTAAGCACTGAAGCTTTCTTT.

V usage is TRBV3-1 (or the pseudogene TRBV3-2) and J usage is TRBJ2-2; 7 bases are shared with TRBD2. CDR3 length equals 15 residues. The V gene end was trimmed by 1 base and the J gene end by 8 bases; junction bases not matched to a gene: 7. Germline lookup yields CDR1 LGHDT and CDR2 YNNKEL (reference sequence). The CDR3 is CASSQGGGGRGELFF. In DNA, the CDR3 is TGTGCCAGCAGCCAAGGCGGGGGAGGTAGAGGGGAGCTGTTTTTT.

This chain links TRBV4-1 with TRBJ1-5; tentatively, D is TRBD1 (5 bases). With 0 bases removed from V and 1 base from J, the gap between germline ends came to 7 bases. Germline V gives CDR1 MGHRA, CDR2 YSYEKL. The CDR3 loop spans 15 amino acids. CDR3 protein: CASSQEEGSNQPQHF. The CDR3 bases are TGCGCCAGCAGCCAAGAGGAGGGGAGCAATCAGCCCCAGCATTTT.

This clone showed up just once. The chain couples TRBV28 to TRBJ1-5, with 7 positions matching TRBD1. The germline V gene encodes CDR1 MDHEN and CDR2 SYDVKM. The V and J ends lost 6 bases and 5 bases, in that order; junction bases with no gene match: 7. CDR3 length: 14 residues. CDR3 region: CASSRDRTYQPQHF. The CDR3, as DNA: TGTGCCAGCAGCCGGGACAGAACCTATCAGCCCCAGCATTTT.

The rearrangement uses TRBV19 and TRBJ2-1; 10 bases map to TRBD2. Germline values: CDR1 LNHDA, CDR2 SQIVND (reference sequence). The CDR3 runs to 16 residues. V was clipped by 6 bases and J by 4 bases; unmatched bases: 9. The CDR3 sequence is CASRLTSGDAYNEQFF. The CDR3 nucleotides are TGTGCCAGTAGGTTAACTAGCGGGGACGCTTACAATGAGCAGTTCTTC.

This rearrangement joins TRBV19 to TRBJ2-3; D is perhaps TRBD2 (5 bases). Trimming took off 10 bases at V and 0 bases at J, with 11 bases between the two ends. This CDR3 region has 13 residues. Per the germline V gene, CDR1 is LNHDA and CDR2 is SQIVND (reference sequence). In nucleotides, the CDR3 is TGTGCCACCCGGGGTGGGAGCACAGATACGCAGTATTTT. Protein product: CATRGGSTDTQYF.